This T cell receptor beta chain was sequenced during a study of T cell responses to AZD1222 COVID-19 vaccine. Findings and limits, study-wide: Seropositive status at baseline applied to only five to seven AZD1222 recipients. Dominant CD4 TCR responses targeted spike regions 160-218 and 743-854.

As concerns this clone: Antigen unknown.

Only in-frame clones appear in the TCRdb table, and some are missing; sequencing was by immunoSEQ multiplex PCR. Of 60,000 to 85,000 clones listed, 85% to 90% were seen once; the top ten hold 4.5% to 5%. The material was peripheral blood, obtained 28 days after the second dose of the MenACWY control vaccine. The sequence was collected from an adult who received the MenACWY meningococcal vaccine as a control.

CDR3 nucleotide sequence: TGTGCCAGCAGTTACTCTCCGTTTCAGCCCCAGCATTTT. Its translation is CASSYSPFQPQHF. The V and J genes are TRBV6-5 and TRBJ1-5, with D hard to call. Germline-derived CDR1 and CDR2 are MNHEY and SVGAGI. Trimming removed 0 bases from V and 6 bases from J, with 6 bases in between. CDR3 length: 13 amino acids.